Listed here is a single T cell receptor (beta chain). The antigen is not known. This specimen belongs to a study of memory CD4+ T cells and cytomegalovirus serostatus. Germline loops: CDR1 SEHNR, CDR2 FQNEAQ (reference sequence). CDR3 length: 16 residues. V trimming: 5 bases; J trimming: 5 bases; junction bases outside the gene matches: 9. Libraries were prepared by immunoSEQ multiplex PCR; TCRdb keeps only in-frame clonotypes and omits some of them. The sample has around 44,000 clones; less than 80% are singletons. Points from the study as a whole: Suggested: most of the CMV-linked TCR signature lies in CD4+ memory cells.

The sort gate was single viable CD3+CD4+CD8-CD45RO+ cells for memory CD4+ T cells. Material for sequencing was memory CD4+ T cells from blood. This chain links TRBV7-9 with TRBJ1-4; 9 nucleotides line up with TRBD1. The sequence was collected from an adult in good health and CMV-seronegative. This CDR3 is CASSVRSQGANEKLFF. CDR3 bases: TGTGCCAGCAGCGTTAGGTCACAGGGGGCGAATGAAAAACTGTTTTTT.